This passage covers 16 T cell receptor beta chains from one sample sequenced in a study of blood T cell repertoires in COVID-19. The protocol was immunoSEQ multiplex PCR, while the TCRdb copy is restricted to in-frame clones and leaves out a portion. The sample has about 84,000 clones; about 70% are singletons. The sequenced sample consisted of peripheral blood. Every receptor here comes from a man aged 50 or older with active or convalescent COVID-19.

A single count supports this clone. The CDR3 protein is CAWSVLDTGELFF. The CDR3 DNA follows: TGTGCCTGGAGTGTACTCGACACCGGGGAGCTGTTTTTT. The chain links TRBV30 to TRBJ2-2; unclear D gene. The germline V gene has CDR1 GTSNPN and CDR2 SVGIG (reference sequence). This CDR3 spans 13 amino acids. Trimming removed 0 bases from V and 3 bases from J, with 5 bases in between.

V is TRBV19 and J is TRBJ2-6, with D possibly TRBD2 on 5 matching bases. Germline CDR1 is LNHDA and CDR2 is SQIVND (reference sequence). With 8 bases removed from V and 2 bases from J, the gap between germline ends came to 16 bases. The CDR3 runs 16 residues. CDR3 bases: TGTGCCAGTCTTGAGGGCGGTGGACCTGGGGCCAACGTCCTGACTTTC. Protein: CASLEGGGPGANVLTF. Full variable domain (rest looked up from reference TRBV19 and TRBJ2-6): DGGITQSPKYLFRKEGQNVTLSCEQNLNHDAMYWYRQDPGQGLRLIYYSQIVNDFQKGDIAEGYSVSREKKESFPLTVTSAQKNPTAFYLCASLEGGGPGANVLTFGAGSRLTVL.

The count of this clone is one. This chain links TRBV4-3 with TRBJ2-3; the match to TRBD2 covers 7 bases. The V segment lost 1 base and the J segment 2 bases; nucleotides outside the gene matches: 6. Germline V gene lookup returns CDR1 LGHNA and CDR2 YSLEER. The CDR3 has 16 residues. CDR3 DNA: TGCGCCAGCAGCCAAGCGGCTAGCGGCCTCACAGATACGCAGTATTTT. It encodes CASSQAASGLTDTQYF.

This chain connects TRBV4-2 to TRBJ1-2; D perhaps matches TRBD1 (6 bases). V was pared by 1 base and J by 8 bases, with 14 bases between. The CDR3 totals 14 residues. Per the germline V gene, CDR1 is LGHNA and CDR2 is YNFKEQ. Written as DNA, the CDR3 is TGTGCCAGCAGCCAAGGGGAAAGGGGGAGAGGCTACACCTTC. Translating it yields CASSQGERGRGYTF.

The V call is TRBV5-4, the J call TRBJ1-2; D is unclear. CDR3 length: 12 residues. V lost 4 bases and J lost 5, with 9 bases in between. CDR1 SGHNT and CDR2 YYREEE come from the germline V gene (reference sequence). CDR3 sequence: CASSSTEYGYTF. The CDR3 region has the DNA TGTGCCAGCAGCAGTACAGAGTATGGCTACACCTTC.

V usage is TRBV30 and J usage is TRBJ1-1, with a tentative D call TRBD1 (6 bases). CDR1 and CDR2 (germline): GTSNPN, SVGIG (reference sequence). CDR3 size: 18 residues. V lost 5 bases, J lost 2 bases, and 27 bases lay in between. The CDR3 is CAWGSMRTGRVVNTEAFF. CDR3 DNA: TGTGCCTGGGGGTCCATGCGCACAGGGAGGGTTGTAAACACTGAAGCTTTCTTT.

This clone has a single count. V is TRBV3-1 (or the pseudogene TRBV3-2) and J is TRBJ2-5, with 9 bases aligning to TRBD2. V shed 4 bases and J 7 bases; nucleotides not matched to a gene: 7. The CDR3 sequence is 14 residues long. The germline CDR1 and CDR2 sequences are LGHDT and YNNKEL (reference sequence). The CDR3 sequence is CASSRGGALGTQYF. The CDR3 DNA sequence: TGTGCCAGCAGCCGCGGGGGGGCCCTAGGGACCCAGTACTTC.

The CDR3 is CASSQTDRGSYGYTF. In DNA, the CDR3 is TGTGCCAGCTCACAAACAGACAGGGGAAGTTATGGCTACACCTTC. The chain has TRBV18 and TRBJ1-2; TRBD1 agrees at 8 bases. CDR1 KGHSH and CDR2 LQKENI come from the germline V gene. Germline trimming cut 4 bases from V and 5 bases from J; bases unmatched to any gene: 9. There are 15 residues in the CDR3.

The rearrangement joins TRBV19 to TRBJ2-7, with D possibly being TRBD2 (6 bases). Per the germline V gene, CDR1 is LNHDA and CDR2 is SQIVND (reference sequence). This CDR3 comprises 15 residues. V was pared by 2 bases and J by 3 bases, with 14 bases between. CDR3 coding DNA: TGTGCCAGTAGTATAATGGGCGGGGCCGGCTACGAGCAGTACTTC. It specifies CASSIMGGAGYEQYF.

The chain employs TRBV11-2 and TRBJ2-5; D is unresolved. Deletions cut 0 bases from V and 1 base from J, with 12 bases between. From germline, CDR1 is SGHAT and CDR2 FQNNGV. The CDR3 has 16 amino acids. The CDR3 nucleotides are TGTGCCAGCAGCTTAGATCGAGGATCGACCCAAGAGACCCAGTACTTC. It translates to CASSLDRGSTQETQYF.

The rearrangement uses TRBV6-5 and TRBJ2-5, with 11 bases identical to TRBD2. V dropped 7 bases and J dropped 4; count of bases not matched to a gene: 8. Germline loops: CDR1 MNHEY, CDR2 SVGAGI. This CDR3 region has 15 residues. CDR3 amino acids: CASMTSGVPGETQYF. The CDR3 DNA reads TGTGCCAGCATGACTAGCGGGGTCCCGGGAGAGACCCAGTACTTC.

The chain combines TRBV5-5 with TRBJ2-3, with no clear D. Germline loops: CDR1 SGHKS, CDR2 YYEKEE (reference sequence). V lost 0 bases and J lost 0, with 5 bases in between. The length of the CDR3 is 14 residues. CDR3 DNA: TGTGCCAGCAGCTTGGAGACAAGCACAGATACGCAGTATTTT. Amino acid sequence: CASSLETSTDTQYF.

This clone appeared once. The chain carries TRBV5-1 and TRBJ2-5; 10 nucleotides line up with TRBD2. The ends lost 2 bases at V and 1 base at J; junction bases unmatched: 5. The germline V gene encodes CDR1 SGHRS and CDR2 YFSETQ. This CDR3 is built from 16 residues. CDR3 amino acids: CASSFGTSVPQETQYF. DNA for the CDR3: TGCGCCAGCAGCTTCGGGACTAGCGTACCCCAAGAGACCCAGTACTTC.

The rearrangement links TRBV7-9 to TRBJ2-1, with D unresolved. This CDR3 spans 13 amino acids. CDR1 is SEHNR, CDR2 FQNEAQ, per germline (reference sequence). The V gene lost 5 bases and the J gene lost 5 bases, with 10 bases spanning the gap. CDR3 loop: CASSPPSDNEQFF. CDR3 sequence (DNA): TGTGCCAGCAGCCCCCCTAGTGACAATGAGCAGTTCTTC. The whole variable domain, filled in from reference TRBV7-9 and TRBJ2-1, reads DTGVSQNPRHKITKRGQNVTFRCDPISEHNRLYWYRQTLGQGPEFLTYFQNEAQLEKSRLLSDRFSAERPKGSFSTLEIQRTEQGDSAMYLCASSPPSDNEQFFGPGTRLTVL.

The chain is built from TRBV5-1 and TRBJ1-1; D might be TRBD1 (6 bases). Germline V gene lookup returns CDR1 SGHRS and CDR2 YFSETQ. The length of the CDR3 is 14 residues. Trimming removed 2 bases at V and 3 bases at J, with 11 bases between. As DNA, the CDR3 is TGCGCCAGCAGCTTCCAGGGGACGGACACTGAAGCTTTCTTT. Translated, it gives CASSFQGTDTEAFF.

This sequence joins TRBV7-2 and TRBJ1-4, with D tentatively TRBD1 (5 bases). The CDR3 loop spans 17 amino acids. V was pared by 0 bases and J by 7 bases, with 18 bases between. From germline, CDR1 is SGHTA and CDR2 FQGNSA. The CDR3 DNA reads as TGTGCCAGCAGCTTAGCGGGGGGAGCTGGGCAGCTTGAAAAACTGTTTTTT. It translates to CASSLAGGAGQLEKLFF.